A selection of T cell receptor beta chains follows, all from one sample in a study of T cells in Graves' hyperthyroidism and ophthalmopathy. TCRdb called the multiplex PCR reads again in MiXCR, with one record for every CDR3 protein. The sample records around 560,000 distinct CDR3 sequences, roughly a sixth being singletons. The source material was blood. Source of these receptors: a woman younger than 30 with Graves' hyperthyroidism. CDR3s include the opening cysteine and the closing phenylalanine or tryptophan. Fields, in order: V gene, J gene, D gene, clone size, CDR3 protein, CDR3 DNA. The D gene is left open where the match is weak. Clone size appears in some rows only: once, few, many, or a class for an expanded clone.

V gene: TRBV7-9
J gene: TRBJ2-7
D gene: TRBD1
clone size: few
CDR3 protein: CASSLALVAIQGPGQGTYEQYF
CDR3 DNA: TGTGCCAGCAGCTTAGCGCTGGTCGCGATTCAGGGACCGGGACAGGGGACCTACGAGCAGTACTTC

V gene: TRBV27
J gene: TRBJ2-5
D gene: TRBD2
clone size: NA
CDR3 protein: CASSFERTSGNPGTQYF
CDR3 DNA: TGTGCCAGCAGTTTCGAAAGGACTAGCGGGAACCCGGGGACCCAGTACTTC

V gene: TRBV27
J gene: TRBJ2-5
D gene: TRBD1
clone size: many
CDR3 protein: CASRRTGGRETQYF
CDR3 DNA: TGTGCCAGCAGGAGGACAGGGGGCAGGGAGACCCAGTACTTC

V gene: TRBV12-3/TRBV12-4
J gene: TRBJ1-1
D gene: NA
clone size: many
CDR3 protein: CASSGRTRTNTEAFF
CDR3 DNA: TGTGCCAGCAGTGGGAGGACGCGGACAAACACTGAAGCTTTCTTT

V gene: TRBV6-6
J gene: TRBJ1-6
D gene: TRBD1
clone size: many
CDR3 protein: CASSYSTGAGSPLHF
CDR3 DNA: TGTGCCAGCAGTTACTCGACAGGGGCCGGATCACCCCTCCACTTT

V gene: TRBV7-8
J gene: TRBJ1-4
D gene: TRBD1
clone size: NA
CDR3 protein: CASRQYTGEGEKLFF
CDR3 DNA: TGTGCCAGCAGACAATATACAGGGGAGGGTGAAAAACTGTTTTTT

V gene: TRBV13
J gene: TRBJ2-4
D gene: NA
clone size: few
CDR3 protein: CASSFGRNIQYF
CDR3 DNA: TGTGCCAGCAGCTTTGGGAGAAACATTCAGTACTTC

V gene: TRBV28
J gene: TRBJ2-7
D gene: TRBD2
clone size: many
CDR3 protein: CASSLTSDYEQYF
CDR3 DNA: TGTGCCAGCAGTTTGACTAGCGACTACGAGCAGTACTTC

V gene: TRBV10-3
J gene: TRBJ2-1
D gene: TRBD2
clone size: NA
CDR3 protein: CATGTSGSQFEQFF
CDR3 DNA: TGTGCCACCGGGACTAGCGGGAGTCAATTTGAGCAGTTCTTC

V gene: TRBV30
J gene: TRBJ1-1
D gene: TRBD1
clone size: many
CDR3 protein: CAWSKGATEAFF
CDR3 DNA: TGTGCCTGGAGTAAGGGGGCCACTGAAGCTTTCTTT

V gene: TRBV29-1
J gene: TRBJ2-5
D gene: TRBD2
clone size: NA
CDR3 protein: CSVAFASGGAQTQYF
CDR3 DNA: TGCAGCGTTGCGTTCGCTAGCGGGGGGGCACAGACCCAGTACTTC

V gene: TRBV24-1
J gene: TRBJ2-5
D gene: NA
clone size: NA
CDR3 protein: CATGEGVSAETQYF
CDR3 DNA: TGTGCCACCGGAGAGGGCGTTTCGGCCGAGACCCAGTACTTC

V gene: TRBV7-2
J gene: TRBJ2-1
D gene: TRBD2
clone size: NA
CDR3 protein: CASSLGPAGGRQFF
CDR3 DNA: TGTGCCAGCAGCTTAGGTCCAGCGGGGGGGAGACAGTTCTTC

V gene: TRBV7-8
J gene: TRBJ1-6
D gene: TRBD1
clone size: NA
CDR3 protein: CASSLGGQAVYNSPLHF
CDR3 DNA: TGTGCCAGCAGCTTAGGGGGACAGGCTGTATATAATTCACCCCTCCACTTT

V gene: TRBV7-3
J gene: TRBJ1-1
D gene: NA
clone size: NA
CDR3 protein: CASTLLLLNTEAFF
CDR3 DNA: TGTGCCAGCACCCTCCTCCTGTTGAACACTGAAGCTTTCTTT

V gene: TRBV6-2/TRBV6-3
J gene: TRBJ2-7
D gene: NA
clone size: few
CDR3 protein: CASSGALTLEGHEQYF
CDR3 DNA: TGTGCCAGCAGCGGGGCCCTAACACTCGAAGGCCACGAGCAGTACTTC

V gene: TRBV20-1
J gene: TRBJ2-7
D gene: NA
clone size: many
CDR3 protein: CSASPMGRSYEQYF
CDR3 DNA: TGCAGTGCTAGCCCTATGGGGCGCTCCTACGAGCAGTACTTC